This record looks at one T cell receptor beta chain sequence and its context. What it recognizes is unknown. Ahead of sequencing, the ViraFEST assay grew antigen-specific CD4+ T cells using viral peptide pools. The culture ran for nine to ten days, and then CD4+ T cells were isolated. According to the study, vaccine recipients showed no prior SARS-CoV-2 infection and negative nucleocapsid antibodies. Clones were sequenced by immunoSEQ multiplex PCR, and TCRdb holds only the in-frame ones, with some missing. The table includes fewer than 65,000 clones, roughly 75% detected once. This sample is drawn from a study of vaccination effects on CD4 cells after COVID-19. Whole-study findings and limits: Marked clonal contraction of both clone types appeared late after vaccination.

CDR3 length: 15 amino acids. V lost 2 bases to trimming and J lost 1 base, with 6 bases between them. CDR1 MGHRA and CDR2 YSYEKL come from the germline V gene. V gene TRBV4-1 combines with J gene TRBJ2-6; maybe TRBD1 (5 bases). The specimen was CD4+ T cells from PBMCs cultured with HCoV-OC43 spike peptides, collected before COVID-19 vaccination. Specified subset: HCoV-OC43 spike overlapping peptide pool stimulation. The sequence was collected from a human donor who received a COVID-19 vaccine. CDR3 sequence reads: CASSQTGSGANVLTF. DNA of the CDR3: TGCGCCAGCAGCCAAACAGGATCTGGGGCCAACGTCCTGACTTTC.